The 29 T cell receptor beta chains listed next were all sequenced from one sample in a study of blood T cell repertoires in COVID-19. Only in-frame clones appear in the TCRdb table, and some are missing; sequencing was by immunoSEQ multiplex PCR. The sample consists of 170,000 or so clones, about 90% of them appearing once. Sequencing input: PBMCs or T cells enriched from blood (not recorded which). The receptors come from a woman aged 50 to 60 who had recovered from COVID-19.

The chain links TRBV2 to TRBJ2-1; a possible D gene is TRBD2 (6 bases). The V end was cut by 4 bases, the J end by 7 bases, with 14 bases between. This CDR3 is 14 amino acids long. CDR1 and CDR2 from the germline V gene are SNHLY and FYNNEI. CDR3 in DNA: TGTGCCAGCAGTGGGGGACGGACTACAAATGAGCAGTTCTTC. Translating gives CASSGGRTTNEQFF.

This clone was recorded only once. The DNA of the CDR3 is TGCAGCGTTGGGACGGAGGGAGGCGCCTATGGCTACACCTTC. It encodes CSVGTEGGAYGYTF. The chain recombines TRBV29-1 with TRBJ1-2; D ambiguous. Germline V gives CDR1 SQVTM, CDR2 ANQGSEA. This CDR3 is built from 14 residues. V lost 4 bases and J 4 bases, leaving 16 bases between the germline ends. The full variable domain, completed using reference TRBV29-1 and TRBJ1-2, is SAVISQKPSRDICQRGTSLTIQCQVDSQVTMMFWYRQQPGQSLTLIATANQGSEATYESGFVIDKFPISRPNLTFSTLTVSNMSPEDSSIYLCSVGTEGGAYGYTFGSGTRLTVV.

The chain joins TRBV6-2 or TRBV6-3 to TRBJ2-7; 10 bases line up with TRBD2. The length of the CDR3 is 15 residues. Germline lookup yields CDR1 MNHEY and CDR2 SVGEGT. V shed 4 bases and J 2 bases; nucleotides not matched to a gene: 5. The CDR3 nucleotides are TGTGCCAGCAGTTCGGGTGGGACTAGCGCCTACGAGCAGTACTTC. Translation gives CASSSGGTSAYEQYF.

The rearrangement joins TRBV7-9 to TRBJ2-3; 12 nucleotides line up with TRBD2. The CDR3 spans 19 residues. Germline loops: CDR1 SEHNR, CDR2 FQNEAQ (reference sequence). Germline trimming cut 0 bases from V and 3 bases from J; bases unmatched to any gene: 10. The CDR3 region has the DNA TGTGCCAGCAGCTTAGCGGGGCTAGCGGGAGGGCCGGCGACAGATACGCAGTATTTT. Amino acids: CASSLAGLAGGPATDTQYF.

J is TRBJ2-2 and V is TRBV11-2; no definite D call. Germline-derived CDR1 and CDR2 are SGHAT and FQNNGV. The CDR3 is 13 residues long. The germline V and J ends were trimmed by 5 bases and 0 bases, with 4 bases remaining between them. The CDR3 protein is CASSLTNTGELFF. For the CDR3, the DNA is TGTGCCAGCAGCCTTACGAACACCGGGGAGCTGTTTTTT.

This chain connects TRBV6-2 or TRBV6-3 to TRBJ2-7; D is ambiguous. The germline V and J ends were trimmed by 2 bases and 3 bases, with 8 bases remaining between them. Germline V gene sequence: CDR1 MNHEY, CDR2 SVGEGT. The CDR3 has 13 residues. The CDR3 coding sequence is TGTGCCAGCAGTTACCCTGTCCGCTACGAGCAGTACTTC. Translated: CASSYPVRYEQYF.

V gene TRBV11-3 combines with J gene TRBJ2-7, with 7 bases matching TRBD2. The CDR3 length is 20 residues. Trimming took 5 bases from V and 3 from J; bases not matched to a gene: 25. Germline V gene lookup returns CDR1 SGHNT and CDR2 YENEEA. CDR3 sequence: CASSKRSRLGTTLSRYEQYF. CDR3 coding DNA: TGTGCCAGCAGCAAACGTAGCAGACTCGGGACTACCTTGAGCCGCTACGAGCAGTACTTC.

The chain is built from TRBV5-1 and TRBJ2-1; 9 bases align to TRBD1. V shed 6 bases and J 1 base; nucleotides not matched to a gene: 5. The CDR3 runs 15 residues. Looked up from germline, CDR1 is SGHRS and CDR2 is YFSETQ. In nucleotides, the CDR3 is TGCGCCAGCAAAACAGGGGGCGAGTCCTACAATGAGCAGTTCTTC. Translation gives CASKTGGESYNEQFF. Full variable domain (outside the CDR3, taken from reference TRBV5-1 and TRBJ2-1): KAGVTQTPRYLIKTRGQQVTLSCSPISGHRSVSWYQQTPGQGLQFLFEYFSETQRNKGNFPGRFSGRQFSNSRSEMNVSTLELGDSALYLCASKTGGESYNEQFFGPGTRLTVL.

The V call is TRBV10-3, the J call TRBJ1-2, with 8 bases identical to TRBD1. The J segment lost 4 bases and the V segment lost 8 bases, leaving 6 bases of the junction unmatched. The germline V gene encodes CDR1 ENHRY and CDR2 SYGVKD. This CDR3 spans 13 amino acids. The CDR3 DNA reads TGTGCCATCCAGGGGGCTATAGGCTATGGCTACACCTTC. Amino acids: CAIQGAIGYGYTF.

This rearrangement joins TRBV27 to TRBJ1-1; D unresolved. Trimming removed 3 bases at V and 3 bases at J, with 8 bases between. The V gene's germline CDR1 is MNHEY and CDR2 SMNVEV (reference sequence). The CDR3 totals 13 residues. This chain's CDR3 is CASSLYRYTEAFF. DNA of the CDR3: TGTGCCAGCAGTTTGTACAGATACACTGAAGCTTTCTTT.

The V and J genes are TRBV5-1 and TRBJ1-4; a weak D match, TRBD1 (6 bases). CDR1 SGHRS and CDR2 YFSETQ come from the germline V gene. CDR3 length equals 16 residues. Deletions cut 4 bases from V and 0 bases from J, with 13 bases between. The CDR3 DNA follows: TGCGCCAGCAGCCCGGTGGACAGCTCAACTAATGAAAAACTGTTTTTT. Translated: CASSPVDSSTNEKLFF.

Only a few counts were recorded for this clone. The chain joins TRBV14 to TRBJ2-3, with 8 bases identical to TRBD2. The CDR3 covers 17 residues. Germline-derived CDR1 and CDR2 are SGHDN and FVKESK. Unmatched junction bases numbered 19, after V lost 6 bases and J lost 8 bases. Here the CDR3 DNA reads TGTGCCAGCAGTTCAAGGCGCGGGGGGATTCAGACGGGTACGCAGTATTTT. Encoded protein: CASSSRRGGIQTGTQYF.

V is TRBV28 and J is TRBJ2-3; 7 bases map to TRBD2. With 5 bases clipped from V and 5 bases from J, the junction kept 16 bases outside the gene matches. Germline-derived CDR1 and CDR2 are MDHEN and SYDVKM. The CDR3 is 17 amino acids. The CDR3 DNA reads TGTGCCAGCAGTCCCCTTGGTCGCGGGAGTGGTCGAGATACGCAGTATTTT. Translation gives CASSPLGRGSGRDTQYF.

The chain combines TRBV7-2 with TRBJ1-4, with a possible D match to TRBD1 (5 bases). Germline CDR1 reads SGHTA; CDR2 reads FQGNSA. Trimming took off 2 bases at V and 7 bases at J, with 20 bases between the two ends. The CDR3 spans 17 residues. CDR3 nucleotide sequence: TGTGCCAGCAGCTTACGGGGACCGGGGGTTAAGTTTGAAAAACTGTTTTTT. Its translation is CASSLRGPGVKFEKLFF.

The chain employs TRBV5-8 and TRBJ2-1; 9 nucleotides line up with TRBD2. V dropped 4 bases and J dropped 9; count of bases not matched to a gene: 11. This CDR3 region has 15 residues. The germline V gene has CDR1 SGHTS and CDR2 YDEGEE. Here the CDR3 DNA reads TGTGCCAGCAGCCCCTTGGTAGCGGGAGTTTTTGAGCAGTTCTTC. It specifies CASSPLVAGVFEQFF.

The chain is built from TRBV19 and TRBJ2-3, with TRBD2 matching over 9 bases. The CDR3 has 15 residues. Trimming cost V 5 bases and J 1 base; bases outside gene matches: 4. In germline, CDR1 is LNHDA, CDR2 SQIVND (reference sequence). CDR3 protein: CASSATSGGTDTQYF. The CDR3, as DNA: TGTGCCAGTAGTGCGACTAGCGGAGGCACAGATACGCAGTATTTT.

The V gene is TRBV28, the J gene TRBJ1-2, with D unresolved. Germline-derived CDR1 and CDR2 are MDHEN and SYDVKM. The ends were cut back, 3 bases at V and 3 bases at J, with 11 bases in the middle. The CDR3 extends over 14 amino acids. For the CDR3, the DNA is TGTGCCAGCAGTTTGATCGGGTACGACTATGGCTACACCTTC. The encoded protein is CASSLIGYDYGYTF.

The rearrangement uses TRBV6-1 and TRBJ2-2, with D perhaps TRBD1 (6 bases). CDR3 length: 14 residues. V lost 3 bases and J lost 2, with 7 bases in between. Germline V lookup: CDR1 MNHNS, CDR2 SASEGT. CDR3 nucleotide sequence: TGTGCCAGCAGTGACAGGGGTAACACCGGGGAGCTGTTTTTT. Its protein is CASSDRGNTGELFF.

The V and J genes are TRBV6-2 or TRBV6-3 and TRBJ1-2, with unresolved D. CDR3 length: 15 residues. The germline CDR1 and CDR2 sequences are MNHEY and SVGEGT. V gave up 0 bases and J gave up 2 bases, with 10 bases separating them. This chain's CDR3 is CASSYSRAGNYGYTF. CDR3 in DNA: TGTGCCAGCAGTTACTCGCGAGCGGGAAACTATGGCTACACCTTC.

The chain employs TRBV7-2 and TRBJ2-7; the D gene is possibly TRBD2 (5 bases). The CDR3 length is 14 residues. V was pared by 4 bases and J by 1 base, with 11 bases between. Germline CDR1 SGHTA, CDR2 FQGNSA. CDR3 region: CASSSQIASYEQYF. Here the CDR3 DNA reads TGTGCCAGCAGCTCCCAAATAGCGTCCTACGAGCAGTACTTC.

The chain carries TRBV7-3 and TRBJ2-2, with D perhaps matching TRBD1 (6 bases). Germline loops: CDR1 SGHTA, CDR2 FQGTGA. The CDR3 sequence is 17 residues long. Deletions cut 4 bases from V and 2 bases from J, with 17 bases between. The CDR3: CASSSARGGGNTGELFF. The DNA for the CDR3 is TGTGCCAGCAGCTCAGCCAGGGGCGGAGGTAACACCGGGGAGCTGTTTTTT.

V usage is TRBV2 and J usage is TRBJ1-1; 8 bases align to TRBD1. The V gene's germline CDR1 is SNHLY and CDR2 FYNNEI. V shed 3 bases and J 5 bases; nucleotides not matched to a gene: 5. This CDR3 spans 14 amino acids. Written as DNA, the CDR3 is TGTGCCAGCAGTGAGCAGGGGGCGAATACTGAAGCTTTCTTT. Its protein product is CASSEQGANTEAFF.

The V gene is TRBV2, the J gene TRBJ1-1, with D perhaps TRBD1 (5 bases). The V gene's germline CDR1 is SNHLY and CDR2 FYNNEI. The CDR3 is made up of 16 amino acids. V was shortened by 10 bases and J by 4 bases, with 25 bases between the two germline ends. The CDR3: CATKVGGLRKSTEAFF. The CDR3 bases are TGTGCCACCAAGGTGGGGGGTTTACGAAAGAGCACTGAAGCTTTCTTT.

CDR3 amino acids: CASPVRWTGSRAQETQYF. As DNA, the CDR3 is TGCGCCAGCCCCGTGAGATGGACCGGGTCGAGGGCCCAAGAGACCCAGTACTTC. The V call is TRBV5-1, the J call TRBJ2-5; maybe TRBD2 (5 bases). Germline lookup yields CDR1 SGHRS and CDR2 YFSETQ. This CDR3 is 18 amino acids long. V lost 7 bases to trimming and J lost 1 base, with 26 bases between them. The complete variable domain, with remaining parts taken from reference TRBV5-1 and TRBJ2-5, reads KAGVTQTPRYLIKTRGQQVTLSCSPISGHRSVSWYQQTPGQGLQFLFEYFSETQRNKGNFPGRFSGRQFSNSRSEMNVSTLELGDSALYLCASPVRWTGSRAQETQYFGPGTRLLVL.

The rearrangement uses TRBV6-5 and TRBJ2-7; the match to TRBD1 covers 9 bases. There are 14 residues in the CDR3. V lost 5 bases and J lost 4; bases outside the gene matches: 6. Looked up from germline, CDR1 is MNHEY and CDR2 is SVGAGI. CDR3 residues: CASSLGQGGYEQYF. For the CDR3, the DNA is TGTGCCAGCAGTCTGGGACAGGGTGGTTACGAGCAGTACTTC.

The chain couples TRBV28 to TRBJ1-2, with TRBD1 matching over 9 bases. V lost 4 bases to trimming and J lost 5 bases; unmatched junction nucleotides: 14. From germline, CDR1 is MDHEN and CDR2 SYDVKM. The CDR3 spans 17 residues. The CDR3 region is CASSSPRSEDRGYGYTF. In DNA, the CDR3 is TGTGCCAGCAGTTCACCCAGGTCGGAGGACAGGGGATATGGCTACACCTTC.

The chain uses TRBV6-1 and TRBJ1-2; D is unclear. With 2 bases removed from V and 4 bases from J, the gap between germline ends came to 11 bases. The CDR3 has 14 amino acids. Germline assignment: CDR1 MNHNS and CDR2 SASEGT. Here the CDR3 reads CASSERGIVYGYTF. Here the CDR3 DNA reads TGTGCCAGCAGTGAACGGGGAATTGTCTATGGCTACACCTTC.

The rearrangement joins TRBV5-1 to TRBJ1-2; TRBD1 matches 11 bases. The CDR3 is 16 residues long. Trimming at V came to 3 bases and at J to 8 bases, leaving 12 bases not matched to a gene. CDR1 is SGHRS and CDR2 is YFSETQ in the germline V gene. As DNA, the CDR3 is TGCGCCAGCAGCTACGATCCCGGGACAGGGGGGAACGGCTACACCTTC. As protein: CASSYDPGTGGNGYTF.

The rearrangement links TRBV4-2 to TRBJ2-1; maybe TRBD2 (7 bases). Germline CDR1 LGHNA, CDR2 YNFKEQ. V was trimmed by 5 bases and J by 2 bases, leaving 13 bases between them. The CDR3 runs to 15 residues. CDR3 bases: TGTGCCAGCAGCGAGGGGGGGGACCCCTACAATGAGCAGTTCTTC. Its translation: CASSEGGDPYNEQFF.